The following is a TCR beta chain sequence with its context. Each recovered donor of Cohort 3 presented with two negative PCRs, clearance, or symptom resolution. This CDR3 spans 12 amino acids. CDR1 is SGHTA, CDR2 FQGNSA, per germline. V gave up 2 bases and J gave up 6 bases, with 7 bases separating them. The data stem from a study of blood T cell repertoires in COVID-19. Overall study context: Specimens from acute and convalescent COVID-19 originated in the United States, Italy and Spain.

Methods used by the authors: Amplification with reference gene primers provided the estimates of nucleated cell counts. Sequencing was performed with immunoSEQ multiplex PCR; in TCRdb, only in-frame clones are kept and a portion is missing. Clone size and the V and J calls come from that table; the DNA yielded D and trimming. The sample shows more than 250,000 clones, under 95% of them seen only once. Sequenced material: PBMCs or T cells enriched from blood (not recorded which). The origin of this receptor is a woman in her twenties or thirties who had recovered from COVID-19. The chain is built from TRBV7-2 and TRBJ1-1; no clear D. As DNA, the CDR3 is TGTGCCAGCAGCTTAAATTCGGCTGAAGCTTTCTTT. Translated, it gives CASSLNSAEAFF.